The entry below gives a single T cell receptor (beta chain) sequence along with its context. CDR3 length: 19 amino acids. V shed 6 bases and J shed 0 bases, with 24 bases lying between them. Germline V gene lookup returns CDR1 MNHEY and CDR2 SMNVEV (reference sequence). Sequencing used immunoSEQ multiplex PCR; TCRdb keeps in-frame clones, though not all of them. Among about 75,000 clones listed, nearly 98% were seen once. The source of the sample is a study of technical replicates of blood from a few donors. This clonotype was sampled from a human donor in good health. The sequenced sample was T cells isolated from PBMCs. The rearrangement joins TRBV27 to TRBJ2-4, with a weak D call TRBD1 (6 bases). The CDR3: CASSKVIDRLELAKNIQYF. CDR3 DNA sequence: TGTGCCAGCAGCAAAGTGATCGACAGGTTAGAACTAGCCAAAAACATTCAGTACTTC.